This TCR beta chain was identified during a study of PD-L1 blockade in urothelial cancer. Study-level information: Enrolled patients had been treated previously with 0 to 3 chemotherapy regimens.

General observations from the study: Pretreatment TCR clonality in blood under the median foretold superior survival. In blood at 3 weeks, tumor-associated clones expanded more among patients with durable benefit.

A remark on this clone: As yet, its antigen is unknown.

The CDR3 loop spans 13 amino acids. Germline V gives CDR1 ENHRY, CDR2 SYGVKD. The junction had 3 bases not matched to a gene; V was cut back by 4 bases and J by 5 bases. Time point reported: pretreatment peripheral blood. The authors spiked synthetic TCR analog templates into each PCR. Some clones are missing from TCRdb's copy, which holds only in-frame ones; the method was immunoSEQ multiplex PCR. Among roughly 40,000 clones listed, 80% to 95% were seen once. This sample comprised PBMCs, obtained around atezolizumab (anti-PD-L1) treatment. The clonotype was recovered from a woman aged 55-70 years with urothelial cancer. This chain uses TRBV10-3 with TRBJ2-7; 9 nucleotides match TRBD1. The CDR3 here is CAISGTGANEQYF. CDR3 DNA: TGTGCCATCAGTGGGACAGGGGCGAACGAGCAGTACTTC.